This T cell receptor beta chain was documented in a study of cytomegalovirus exposure and HLA in healthy donors. Study-wide results and caveats: Researchers counted 150 to 200 TCR beta chains as cytomegalovirus-associated. Reports described diagnosis of cytomegalovirus status by the classifier as highly specific and sensitive.

V gave up 0 bases and J gave up 2 bases; unmatched junction bases: 7. The CDR3 sequence is 16 residues long. Germline V gives CDR1 SGHRS, CDR2 YFSETQ. Here immunoSEQ multiplex PCR was the method, and the copy in TCRdb shows in-frame clones only, minus some. The data show hundreds of thousands of clones, 90% seen once. This clone was observed once. The antigen is not known. The donors were in the roughly 120-subject validation cohort; that cohort was separate from the roughly 620-subject first cohort. This receptor was identified in a woman aged 25 to 39 in good health and CMV-seronegative. The material sequenced was PBMCs. V usage is TRBV5-1 and J usage is TRBJ2-5, with TRBD2 identical over 7 bases. Here the CDR3 reads CASSLGTSATQETQYF. The CDR3 DNA follows: TGCGCCAGCAGCTTGGGTACTAGCGCAACACAAGAGACCCAGTACTTC.